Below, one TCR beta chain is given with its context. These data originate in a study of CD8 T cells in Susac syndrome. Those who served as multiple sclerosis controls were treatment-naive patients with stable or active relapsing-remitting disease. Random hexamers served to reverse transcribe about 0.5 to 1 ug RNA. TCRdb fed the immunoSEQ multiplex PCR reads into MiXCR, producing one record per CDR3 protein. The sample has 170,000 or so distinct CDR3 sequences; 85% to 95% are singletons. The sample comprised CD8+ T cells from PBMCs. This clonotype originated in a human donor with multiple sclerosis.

As DNA, the CDR3 is TGTGCCAGCAGCTACCTGGAGGATGGCTACACCTTC. Its translation: CASSYLEDGYTF. The V call is TRBV7-9, the J call TRBJ1-2; D remains ambiguous. In germline, CDR1 is SEHNR, CDR2 FQNEAQ (reference sequence). The CDR3 covers 12 residues. The V end lost 4 bases, the J end lost 6 bases, and 9 bases lay between the germline ends.